A few counts support the clone carrying this TCR beta chain. What it binds is not known. The data originate from a study of beta chain features in type 1 diabetes. About the study: Analysis included about 110 million sorted cells drawn from all samples.

Points from the study as a whole: Using cDNA template may skew counts toward highly expressing activated cells. These data did not resolve whether HLA type affects TCRB rearrangement.

All of the sorted populations showed purity greater than 95%. Every isolated RNA sample was fully reverse transcribed, so sequencing captured expressed TCRB transcripts. Method: immunoSEQ multiplex PCR; TCRdb's copy keeps in-frame clones and lacks some. The table lists some 150,000 clones, around a tenth of them singletons. Sequencing used central memory CD4+ T cells from blood. The TCR sequence derives from a man between 18 and 35 years old in good health.

CDR3 in DNA: TGTGCCAGCACCTCAGGGGGAAGCACAGATACGCAGTATTTT. Its protein product is CASTSGGSTDTQYF. The chain employs TRBV7-3 and TRBJ2-3; 7 bases are a match to TRBD1. V lost 7 bases to trimming and J lost 0 bases; unmatched junction nucleotides: 4. The CDR3 contains 14 residues. Germline-derived CDR1 and CDR2 are SGHTA and FQGTGA.